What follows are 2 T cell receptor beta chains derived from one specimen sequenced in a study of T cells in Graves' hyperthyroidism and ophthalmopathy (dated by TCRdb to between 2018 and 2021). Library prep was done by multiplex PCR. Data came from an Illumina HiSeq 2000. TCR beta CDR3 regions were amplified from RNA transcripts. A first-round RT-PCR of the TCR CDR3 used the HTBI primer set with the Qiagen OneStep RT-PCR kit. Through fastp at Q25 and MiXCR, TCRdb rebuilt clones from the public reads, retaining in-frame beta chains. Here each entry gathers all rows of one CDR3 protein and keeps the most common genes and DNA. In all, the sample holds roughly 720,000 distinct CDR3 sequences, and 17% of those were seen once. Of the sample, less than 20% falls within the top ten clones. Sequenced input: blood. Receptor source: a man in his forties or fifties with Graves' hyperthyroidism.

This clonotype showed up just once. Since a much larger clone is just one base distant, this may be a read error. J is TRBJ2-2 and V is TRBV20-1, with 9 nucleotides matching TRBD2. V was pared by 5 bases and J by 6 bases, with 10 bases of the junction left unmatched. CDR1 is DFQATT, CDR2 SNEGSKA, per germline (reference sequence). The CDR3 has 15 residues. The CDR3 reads CSAPRPAGGPGELFF. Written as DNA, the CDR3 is TGCAGTGCTCCTCGACCAGCGGGAGGACCCGGGGAGCTGTTTTTT.

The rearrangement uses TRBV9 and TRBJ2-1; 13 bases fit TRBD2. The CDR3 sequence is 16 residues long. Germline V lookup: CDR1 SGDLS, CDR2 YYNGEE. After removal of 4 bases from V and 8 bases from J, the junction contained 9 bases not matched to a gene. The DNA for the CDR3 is TGTGCCAGCAGCCCTCAAGGGACTAGCGGGAACGATGAGCAGTTCTTC. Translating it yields CASSPQGTSGNDEQFF.